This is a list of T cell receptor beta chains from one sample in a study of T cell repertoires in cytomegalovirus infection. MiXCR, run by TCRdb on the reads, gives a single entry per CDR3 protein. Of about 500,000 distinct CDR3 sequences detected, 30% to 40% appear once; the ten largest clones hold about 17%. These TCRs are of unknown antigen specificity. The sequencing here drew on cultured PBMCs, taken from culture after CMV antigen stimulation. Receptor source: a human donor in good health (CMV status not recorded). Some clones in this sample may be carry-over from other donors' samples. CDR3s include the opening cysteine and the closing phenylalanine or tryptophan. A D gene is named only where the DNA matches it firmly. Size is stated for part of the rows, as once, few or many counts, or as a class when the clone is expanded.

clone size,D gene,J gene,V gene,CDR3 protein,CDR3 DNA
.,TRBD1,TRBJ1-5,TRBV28,CASSSGTGGKQPQHF,TGTGCCAGCAGTTCCGGGACAGGGGGCAAACAGCCCCAGCATTTT
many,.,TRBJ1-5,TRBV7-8,CASSPSRIGGQPQHF,TGTGCCAGCAGCCCCAGCAGGATCGGCGGTCAGCCCCAGCATTTT
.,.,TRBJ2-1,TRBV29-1,CSIISRSPYNEQFF,TGCAGCATAATATCAAGGTCCCCTTACAATGAGCAGTTCTTC
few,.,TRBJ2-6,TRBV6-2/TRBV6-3,CASSYSVGANVLTF,TGTGCCAGCAGTTACTCGGTTGGGGCCAACGTCCTGACTTTC
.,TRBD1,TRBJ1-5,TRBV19,CASSIGGTVNQPQHF,TGTGCCAGTAGTATAGGCGGGACAGTCAATCAGCCCCAGCATTTT
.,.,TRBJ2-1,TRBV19,CASSIESGIYNEQFF,TGTGCCAGTAGTATAGAAAGCGGTATCTACAATGAGCAGTTCTTC
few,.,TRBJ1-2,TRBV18,CASSPQRNPANYGYTF,TGTGCCAGCTCACCACAAAGGAATCCCGCTAACTATGGCTACACCTTC
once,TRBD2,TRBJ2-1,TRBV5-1,CASSPGLAGGAFYNEQFF,TGCGCCAGCAGCCCAGGACTAGCGGGAGGTGCTTTCTACAATGAGCAGTTCTTC
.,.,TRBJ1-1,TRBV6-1,CASTVGQATEAFF,TGTGCCAGCACTGTGGGTCAGGCCACTGAAGCTTTCTTT
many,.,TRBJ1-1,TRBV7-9,CASSLVWDATEAFF,TGTGCCAGCAGCTTAGTTTGGGATGCCACTGAAGCTTTCTTT
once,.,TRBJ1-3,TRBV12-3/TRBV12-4,CASARGTFMDAIYF,TGTGCCAGCGCGAGAGGCACATTCATGGACGCCATATATTTT
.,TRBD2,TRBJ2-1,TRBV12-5,CASGLVTSGRANEQFF,TGTGCTAGTGGTTTGGTGACTAGCGGGAGGGCCAATGAGCAGTTCTTC
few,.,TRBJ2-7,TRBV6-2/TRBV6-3,CASSSGLSSSYEQYF,TGTGCCAGCAGCTCCGGACTAAGCTCCTCCTACGAGCAGTACTTC
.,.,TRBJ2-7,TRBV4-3,CASSQDESSYEQYF,TGCGCCAGCAGCCAAGATGAAAGCTCCTACGAGCAGTACTTC